This T cell receptor beta chain comes out of a study of blood T cell repertoires in COVID-19. Assay: immunoSEQ multiplex PCR; the TCRdb copy retains only in-frame clones and omits some. The table includes over 250,000 clones, more than 70% detected once. Trimming took 4 bases from V and 6 from J; bases not matched to a gene: 4. The germline gives CDR1 SGHTA, CDR2 FQGNSA. The CDR3 consists of 15 residues. This clone was counted once. Adults between roughly 18 and 100 years of age took part from about two dozen US areas. In assigning cohorts, the study relied on participant-reported clinical history. The chain carries TRBV7-2 and TRBJ2-1; 12 bases align to TRBD2. The source material was PBMCs or T cells enriched from blood (not recorded which). This receptor was obtained from a woman aged 60 to 75 in a cohort exposed to, infected with or recovered from COVID-19 (not recorded which). CDR3 DNA sequence: TGTGCCAGCAGCTCCCGACTAGCGGGAGCCAATGAGCAGTTCTTC. Translating gives CASSSRLAGANEQFF.